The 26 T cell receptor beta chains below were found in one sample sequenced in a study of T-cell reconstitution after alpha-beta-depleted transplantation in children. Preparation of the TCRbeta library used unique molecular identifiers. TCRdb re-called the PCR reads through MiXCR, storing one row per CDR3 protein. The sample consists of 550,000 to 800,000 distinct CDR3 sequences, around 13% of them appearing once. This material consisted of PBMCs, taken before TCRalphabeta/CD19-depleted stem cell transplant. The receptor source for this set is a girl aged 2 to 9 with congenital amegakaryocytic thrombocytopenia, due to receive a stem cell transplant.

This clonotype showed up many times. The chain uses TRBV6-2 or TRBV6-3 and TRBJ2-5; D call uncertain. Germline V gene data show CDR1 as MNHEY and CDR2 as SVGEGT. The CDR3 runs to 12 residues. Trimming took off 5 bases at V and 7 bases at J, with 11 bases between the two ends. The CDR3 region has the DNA TGTGCCAGCAGTCGTGCCACGGGGACCCAGTACTTC. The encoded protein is CASSRATGTQYF.

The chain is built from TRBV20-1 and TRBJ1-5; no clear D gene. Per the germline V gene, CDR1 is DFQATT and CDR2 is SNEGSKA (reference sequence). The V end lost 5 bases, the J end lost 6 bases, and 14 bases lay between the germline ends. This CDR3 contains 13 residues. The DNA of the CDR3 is TGCAGTGCTGAACAACTAGGTGGTCAGCCCCAGCATTTT. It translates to CSAEQLGGQPQHF.

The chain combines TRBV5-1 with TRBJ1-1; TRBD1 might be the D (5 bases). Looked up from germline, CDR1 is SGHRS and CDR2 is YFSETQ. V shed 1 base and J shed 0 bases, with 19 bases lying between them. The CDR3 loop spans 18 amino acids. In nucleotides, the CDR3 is TGCGCCAGCAGCTTGACCGGACGGGGGGGTGCCATGAACACTGAAGCTTTCTTT. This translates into CASSLTGRGGAMNTEAFF.

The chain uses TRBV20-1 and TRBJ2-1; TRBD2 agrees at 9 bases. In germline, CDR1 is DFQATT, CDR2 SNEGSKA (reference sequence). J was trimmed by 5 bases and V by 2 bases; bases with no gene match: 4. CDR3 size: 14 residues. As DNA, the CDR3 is TGCAGTGCTAGAAGTGGGACTAGCAACAATGAGCAGTTCTTC. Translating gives CSARSGTSNNEQFF.

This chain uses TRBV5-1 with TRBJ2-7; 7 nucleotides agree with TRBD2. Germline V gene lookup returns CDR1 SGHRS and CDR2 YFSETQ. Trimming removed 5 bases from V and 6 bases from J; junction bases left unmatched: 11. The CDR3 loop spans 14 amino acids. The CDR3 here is CASRIQAGVPEQYF. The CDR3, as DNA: TGCGCCAGCAGGATTCAGGCGGGAGTACCCGAGCAGTACTTC.

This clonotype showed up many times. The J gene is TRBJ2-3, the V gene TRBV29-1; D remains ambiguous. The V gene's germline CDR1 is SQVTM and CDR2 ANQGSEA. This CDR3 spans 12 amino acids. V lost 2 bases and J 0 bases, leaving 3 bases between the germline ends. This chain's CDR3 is CSVELSTDTQYF. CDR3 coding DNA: TGCAGCGTTGAACTCAGCACAGATACGCAGTATTTT.

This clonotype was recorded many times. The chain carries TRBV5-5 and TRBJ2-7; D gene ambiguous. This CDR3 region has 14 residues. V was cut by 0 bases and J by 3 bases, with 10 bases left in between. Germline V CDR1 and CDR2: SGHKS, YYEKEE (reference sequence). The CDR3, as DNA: TGTGCCAGCAGCTTGGTCCGGACCCTCTACGAGCAGTACTTC. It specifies CASSLVRTLYEQYF.

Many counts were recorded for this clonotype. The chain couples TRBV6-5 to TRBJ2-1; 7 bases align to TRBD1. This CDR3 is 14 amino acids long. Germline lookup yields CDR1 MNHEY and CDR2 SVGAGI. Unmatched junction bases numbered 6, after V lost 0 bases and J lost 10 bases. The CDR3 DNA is TGTGCCAGCAGTTACTCCGGGACAGTCGGGGAGCAGTTCTTC. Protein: CASSYSGTVGEQFF.

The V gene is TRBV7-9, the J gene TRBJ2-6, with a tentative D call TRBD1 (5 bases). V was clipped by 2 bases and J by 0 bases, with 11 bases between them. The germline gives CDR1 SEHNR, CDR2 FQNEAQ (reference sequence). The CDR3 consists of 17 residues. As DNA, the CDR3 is TGTGCCAGCAGCTTAAGCACAGGCTTCTCTGGGGCCAACGTCCTGACTTTC. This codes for CASSLSTGFSGANVLTF. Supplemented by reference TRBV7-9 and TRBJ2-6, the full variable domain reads DTGVSQNPRHKITKRGQNVTFRCDPISEHNRLYWYRQTLGQGPEFLTYFQNEAQLEKSRLLSDRFSAERPKGSFSTLEIQRTEQGDSAMYLCASSLSTGFSGANVLTFGAGSRLTVL.

The CDR3 loop is CASSQGLITQSSTDTQYF. DNA of the CDR3: TGCGCCAGCAGCCAAGGCCTCATCACCCAGTCTAGCACAGATACGCAGTATTTT. The rearrangement links TRBV4-1 to TRBJ2-3; D call uncertain. Germline values: CDR1 MGHRA, CDR2 YSYEKL. This CDR3 has 18 residues. V lost 1 base, J lost 0 bases, and 17 bases lay in between.

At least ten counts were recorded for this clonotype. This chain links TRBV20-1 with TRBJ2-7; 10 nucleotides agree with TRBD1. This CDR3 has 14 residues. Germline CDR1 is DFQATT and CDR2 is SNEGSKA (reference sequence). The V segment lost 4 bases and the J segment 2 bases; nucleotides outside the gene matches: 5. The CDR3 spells CSAKSGQGTYEQYF. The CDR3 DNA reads TGCAGTGCTAAGTCGGGACAGGGGACCTACGAGCAGTACTTC.

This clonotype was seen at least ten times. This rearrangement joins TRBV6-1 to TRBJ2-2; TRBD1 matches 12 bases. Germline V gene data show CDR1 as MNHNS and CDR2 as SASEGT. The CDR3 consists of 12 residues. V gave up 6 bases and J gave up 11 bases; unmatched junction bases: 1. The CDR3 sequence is CASRGTGGELFF. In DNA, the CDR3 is TGTGCCAGCAGAGGGACAGGGGGCGAGCTGTTTTTT.

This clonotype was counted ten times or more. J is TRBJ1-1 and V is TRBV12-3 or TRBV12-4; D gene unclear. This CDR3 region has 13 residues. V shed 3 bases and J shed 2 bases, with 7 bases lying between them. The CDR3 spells CASSFSDNTEAFF. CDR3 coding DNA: TGTGCCAGCAGTTTTTCTGACAACACTGAAGCTTTCTTT.

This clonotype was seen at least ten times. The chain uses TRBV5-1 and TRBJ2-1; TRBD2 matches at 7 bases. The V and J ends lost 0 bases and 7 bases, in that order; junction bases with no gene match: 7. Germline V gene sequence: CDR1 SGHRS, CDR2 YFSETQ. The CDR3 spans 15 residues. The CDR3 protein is CASSLEDAGENEQFF. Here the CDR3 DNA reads TGCGCCAGCAGCTTGGAAGACGCGGGAGAGAATGAGCAGTTCTTC.

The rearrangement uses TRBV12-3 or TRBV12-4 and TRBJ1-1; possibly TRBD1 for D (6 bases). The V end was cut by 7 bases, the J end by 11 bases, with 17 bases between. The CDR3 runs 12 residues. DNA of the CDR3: TGTGCCAGCAAGATGGGGGGCTGGGGGGCTTTCTTT. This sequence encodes CASKMGGWGAFF.

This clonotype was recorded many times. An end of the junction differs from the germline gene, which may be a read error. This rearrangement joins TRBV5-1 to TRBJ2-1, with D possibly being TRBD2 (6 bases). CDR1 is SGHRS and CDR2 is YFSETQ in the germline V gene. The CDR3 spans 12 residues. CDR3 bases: TGTGCCAGCAGCTTAGAGGGAGGTGAGCAGTTCTTC. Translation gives CASSLEGGEQFF.

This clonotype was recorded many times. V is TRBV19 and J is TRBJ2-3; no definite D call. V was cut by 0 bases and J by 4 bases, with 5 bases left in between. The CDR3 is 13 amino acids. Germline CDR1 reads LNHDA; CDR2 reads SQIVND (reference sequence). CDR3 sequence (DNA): TGTGCCAGTAGTATAGATCAAGCAGATACGCAGTATTTT. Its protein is CASSIDQADTQYF.

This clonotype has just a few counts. DNA of the CDR3: TGCGCCAGCAGCCAAGGACGACTAGCGGACTACAATGAGCAGTTCTTC. Protein: CASSQGRLADYNEQFF. The rearrangement joins TRBV4-1 to TRBJ2-1, with 9 nucleotides matching TRBD2. V lost 1 base and J lost 3; bases outside the gene matches: 4. Germline V gives CDR1 MGHRA, CDR2 YSYEKL. The CDR3 contains 16 residues.

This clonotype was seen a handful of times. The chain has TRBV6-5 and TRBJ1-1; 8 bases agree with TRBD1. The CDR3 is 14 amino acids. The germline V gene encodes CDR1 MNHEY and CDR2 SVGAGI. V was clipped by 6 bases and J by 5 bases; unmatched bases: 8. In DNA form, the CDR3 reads TGTGCCAGCAGCTACAACAGGGGGAGGACTGAAGCTTTCTTT. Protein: CASSYNRGRTEAFF.

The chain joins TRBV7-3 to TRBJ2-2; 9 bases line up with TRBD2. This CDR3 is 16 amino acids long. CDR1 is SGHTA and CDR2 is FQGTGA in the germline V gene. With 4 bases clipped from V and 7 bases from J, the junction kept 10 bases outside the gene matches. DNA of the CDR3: TGTGCCAGCAGCTCCCCCGTAGCGGGAGTTATCGGGGAGCTGTTTTTT. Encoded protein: CASSSPVAGVIGELFF.

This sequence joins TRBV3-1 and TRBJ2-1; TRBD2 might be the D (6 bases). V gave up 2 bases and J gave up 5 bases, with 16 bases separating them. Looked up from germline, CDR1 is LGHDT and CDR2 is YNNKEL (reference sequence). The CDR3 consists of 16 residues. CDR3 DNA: TGTGCCAGCAGCCAAAGTTCCGGGAGCTGGAACAATGAGCAGTTCTTC. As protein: CASSQSSGSWNNEQFF.

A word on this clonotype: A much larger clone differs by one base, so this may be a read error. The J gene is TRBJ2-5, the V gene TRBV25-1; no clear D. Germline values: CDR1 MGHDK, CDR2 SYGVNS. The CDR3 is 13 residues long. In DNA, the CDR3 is TGTGCCAGCACCGTCGGTGCCTCCGAGACCCAGTGCTTC. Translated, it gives CASTVGASETQCF. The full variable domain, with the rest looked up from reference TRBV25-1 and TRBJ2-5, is EADIYQTPRYLVIGTGKKITLECSQTMGHDKMYWYQQDPGMELHLIHYSYGVNSTEKGDLSSESTVSRIRTEHFPLTLESARPSHTSQYLCASTVGASETQCFGPGTRLLVL.

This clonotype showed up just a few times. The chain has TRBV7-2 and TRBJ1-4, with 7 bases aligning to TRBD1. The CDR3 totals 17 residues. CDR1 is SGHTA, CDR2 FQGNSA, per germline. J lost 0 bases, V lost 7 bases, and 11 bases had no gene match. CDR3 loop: CASTEGGGLATNEKLFF. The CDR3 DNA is TGTGCCAGCACTGAAGGGGGCGGACTCGCAACTAATGAAAAACTGTTTTTT. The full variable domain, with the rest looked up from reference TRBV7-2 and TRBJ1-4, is GAGVSQSPSNKVTEKGKDVELRCDPISGHTALYWYRQSLGQGLEFLIYFQGNSAPDKSGLPSDRFSAERTGGSVSTLTIQRTQQEDSAVYLCASTEGGGLATNEKLFFGSGTQLSVL.

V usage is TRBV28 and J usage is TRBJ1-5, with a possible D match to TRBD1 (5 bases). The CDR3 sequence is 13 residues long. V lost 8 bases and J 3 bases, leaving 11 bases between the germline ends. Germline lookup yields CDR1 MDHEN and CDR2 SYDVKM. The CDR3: CASARVINQPQHF. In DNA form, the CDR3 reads TGTGCCAGCGCCAGGGTTATCAATCAGCCCCAGCATTTT.

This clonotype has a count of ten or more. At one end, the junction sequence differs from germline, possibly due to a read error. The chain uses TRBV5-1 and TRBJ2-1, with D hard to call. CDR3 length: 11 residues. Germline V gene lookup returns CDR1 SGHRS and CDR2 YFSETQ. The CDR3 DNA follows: TGTGCCAGCAGTTACTACAATGAGCAGTTCTTC. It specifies CASSYYNEQFF.

CDR3 coding DNA: TGTGCCAGTAGTATATGGGATCTTGTAAACACCGGGGAGCTGTTTTTT. Translated: CASSIWDLVNTGELFF. The chain couples TRBV19 to TRBJ2-2; D remains ambiguous. Trimming pared 2 bases from V and 2 bases from J, leaving 12 bases between. This CDR3 spans 16 amino acids. Germline V gene sequence: CDR1 LNHDA, CDR2 SQIVND (reference sequence).